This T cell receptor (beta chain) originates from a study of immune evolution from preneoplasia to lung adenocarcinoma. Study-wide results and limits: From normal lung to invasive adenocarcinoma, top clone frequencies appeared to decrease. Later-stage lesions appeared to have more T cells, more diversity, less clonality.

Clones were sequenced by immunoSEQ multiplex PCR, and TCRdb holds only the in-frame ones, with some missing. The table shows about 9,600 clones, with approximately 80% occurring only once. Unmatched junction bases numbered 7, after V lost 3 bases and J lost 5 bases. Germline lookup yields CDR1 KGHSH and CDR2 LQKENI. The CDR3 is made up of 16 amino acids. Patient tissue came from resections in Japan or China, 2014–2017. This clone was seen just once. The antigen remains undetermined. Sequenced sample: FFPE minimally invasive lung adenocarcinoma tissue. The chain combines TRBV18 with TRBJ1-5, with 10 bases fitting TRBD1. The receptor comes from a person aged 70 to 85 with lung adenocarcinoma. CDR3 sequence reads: CASSPLGQGTDQPQHF. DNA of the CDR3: TGTGCCAGCTCACCGTTGGGACAGGGGACAGATCAGCCCCAGCATTTT.